This T cell receptor beta chain appears in the sequencing data of a study of cytomegalovirus exposure and HLA in healthy donors. Study results and limitations: The likely origin of a cluster of highly shared sequence variants was a sequencing artifact. Later analysis demonstrated an association between a missense DCLRE1C variant and TCR beta V- and J-gene trimming.

The PCR ran on 60 Vbeta and 13 Jbeta primers. Using immunoSEQ multiplex PCR, the repertoire was profiled, and TCRdb retains in-frame clones only, with some absent. The table includes 90,000 to 130,000 clones, over 60% detected once. There were likely unrecorded immune exposures, though donors were nominally healthy when sampled. This CDR3 has 15 amino acids. Germline V CDR1 and CDR2: LNHNV, YYDKDF (reference sequence). The V and J ends lost 0 bases and 2 bases respectively, with 10 bases between them. A note on this clone: What it binds is unknown.

This chain uses TRBV15 with TRBJ1-1; D call uncertain. The source is a man in his thirties or forties in good health and CMV-seropositive. The sequencing sample was made of PBMCs. CDR3 residues: CATSRDSGFNTEAFF. The CDR3 coding sequence is TGTGCCACCAGCAGAGATTCAGGTTTTAACACTGAAGCTTTCTTT.